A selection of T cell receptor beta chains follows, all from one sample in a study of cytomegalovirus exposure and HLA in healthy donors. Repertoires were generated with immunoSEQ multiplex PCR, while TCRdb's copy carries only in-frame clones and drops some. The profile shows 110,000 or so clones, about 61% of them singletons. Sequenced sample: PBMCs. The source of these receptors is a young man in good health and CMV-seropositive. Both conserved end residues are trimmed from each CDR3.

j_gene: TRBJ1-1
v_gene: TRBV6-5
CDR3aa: ASRQTGVNTEAF

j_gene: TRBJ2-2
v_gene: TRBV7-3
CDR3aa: ASSLSGNTGELF

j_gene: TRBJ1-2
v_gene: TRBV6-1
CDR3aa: ATRTQQGRYGYT

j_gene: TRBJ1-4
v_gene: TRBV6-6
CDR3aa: ASSYGGGAF

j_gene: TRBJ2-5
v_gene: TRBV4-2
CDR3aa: ASSQEGGGARETQY

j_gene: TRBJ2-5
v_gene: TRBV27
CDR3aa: ASSFVSGGQETQY

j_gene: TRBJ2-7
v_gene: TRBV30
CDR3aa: AWTREVIAREQY

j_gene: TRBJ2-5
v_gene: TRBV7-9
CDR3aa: ASSLAGLYQETQY

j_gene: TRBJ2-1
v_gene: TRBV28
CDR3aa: ASSSGGSSYNEQF

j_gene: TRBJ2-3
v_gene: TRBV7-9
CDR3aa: ASSLARGTIDTQY

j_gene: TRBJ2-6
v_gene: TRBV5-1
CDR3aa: ASRRGTASGANVLT

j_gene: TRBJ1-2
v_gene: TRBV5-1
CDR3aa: ASSETGPERDGYT

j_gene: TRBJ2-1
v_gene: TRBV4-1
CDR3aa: ASSQDRGGGEQF

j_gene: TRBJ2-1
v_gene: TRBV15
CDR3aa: ATSREGQGHEQF

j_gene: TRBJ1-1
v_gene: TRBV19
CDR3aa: ASMGLALPSGGDTEAF

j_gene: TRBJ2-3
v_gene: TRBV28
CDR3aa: ASRAYAGGTDTQY

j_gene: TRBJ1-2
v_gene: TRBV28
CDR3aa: ASSSRQGDYGYT

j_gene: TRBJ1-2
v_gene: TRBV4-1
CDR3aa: ASSQGDRSYGYT

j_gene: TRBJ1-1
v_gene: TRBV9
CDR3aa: ASSIGQGIAEAF

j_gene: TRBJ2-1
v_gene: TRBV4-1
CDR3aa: ASSPGQGSEQF

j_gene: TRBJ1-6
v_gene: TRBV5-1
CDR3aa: ASSRGQTYSPLH

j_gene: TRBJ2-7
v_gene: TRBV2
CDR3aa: ASRLAGGGEQY

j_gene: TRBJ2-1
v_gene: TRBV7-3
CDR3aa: ASSLGSSSYNEQF

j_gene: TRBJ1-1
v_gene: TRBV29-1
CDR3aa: SVLHRGETEAF

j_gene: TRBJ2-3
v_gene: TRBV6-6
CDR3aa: ATLDRHTDTQY

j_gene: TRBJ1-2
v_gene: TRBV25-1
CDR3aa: ASSESRGSYGYT

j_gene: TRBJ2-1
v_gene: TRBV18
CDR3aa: ASSLSNTYNEQF

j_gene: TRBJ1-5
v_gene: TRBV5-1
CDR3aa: ASSVDGMGGQPQH

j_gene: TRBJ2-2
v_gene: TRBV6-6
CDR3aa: ASSSRQPWTGELF

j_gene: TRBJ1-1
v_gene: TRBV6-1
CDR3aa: AGTLGGPTEAF

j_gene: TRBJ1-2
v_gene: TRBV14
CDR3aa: ASSHTGFLYGYT

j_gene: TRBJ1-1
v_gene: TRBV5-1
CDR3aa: ASSPEGLRNTEAF

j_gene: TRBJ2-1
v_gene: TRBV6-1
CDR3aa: ASRPSTSGDFEQF

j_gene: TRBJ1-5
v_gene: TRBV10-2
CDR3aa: ASRGQGGQPQH

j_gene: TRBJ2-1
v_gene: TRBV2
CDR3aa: ASSAVVRGGQYNEQF

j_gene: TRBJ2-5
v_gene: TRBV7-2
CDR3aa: ASSFSTGQETQY

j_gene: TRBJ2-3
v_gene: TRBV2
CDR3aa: ASSPDRGRTDTQY

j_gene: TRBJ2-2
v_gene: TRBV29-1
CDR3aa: SVTGSGANTGELF

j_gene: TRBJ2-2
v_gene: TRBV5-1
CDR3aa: ASSLRSGETGELF

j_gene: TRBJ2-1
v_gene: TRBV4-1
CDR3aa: ASSQGFAGTYNEQF

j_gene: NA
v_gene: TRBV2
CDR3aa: ASSGTGAYEQY

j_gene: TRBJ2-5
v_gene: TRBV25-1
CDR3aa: ASSDRRRKETQY

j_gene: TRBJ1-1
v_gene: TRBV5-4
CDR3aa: ASSLDSMNTEAF

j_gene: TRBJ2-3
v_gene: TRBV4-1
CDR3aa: ASSHPTGDTDTQY

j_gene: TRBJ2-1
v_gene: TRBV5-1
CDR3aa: ASSLPGQGVAGGSYNEQF

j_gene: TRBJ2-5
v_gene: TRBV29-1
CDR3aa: SVRTGGGETQY

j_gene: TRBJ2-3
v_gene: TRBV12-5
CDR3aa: ASAFFTDTQY

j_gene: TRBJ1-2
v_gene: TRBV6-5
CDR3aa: ASSYSPSHGYT

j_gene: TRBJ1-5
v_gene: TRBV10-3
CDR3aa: AISTDPYSNQPQH

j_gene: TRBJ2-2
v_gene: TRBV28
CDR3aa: ASSLDRADTGELF